This TCR beta chain comes out of a study of blood T cell repertoires in COVID-19. At the level of the study: Samples of COVID-19 (acute and convalescent) were obtained from the United States, Italy and Spain. Nucleic acid was either cDNA or gDNA, and it came from T cells, B-cell-depleted T cells, or PBMCs.

Original processing methods: From reference gene primer amplification, estimates of nucleated cell counts were derived. Assay: immunoSEQ multiplex PCR; the TCRdb copy retains only in-frame clones and omits some. V and J calls and clone size come straight from that table; D and trimming were deduced from the DNA. The top ten clones hold 1.5% to 2% of a sample with 150,000 to 200,000 clones, roughly nine tenths of them seen once. V shed 3 bases, J shed 5 bases, and the junction held 9 bases outside the gene matches. Germline V gene lookup returns CDR1 SEHNR and CDR2 FQNEAQ (reference sequence). This CDR3 is 15 amino acids long.

J is TRBJ2-7 and V is TRBV7-9; 8 nucleotides line up with TRBD2. The sample taken for sequencing was peripheral blood. The sequence was collected from a man aged 18 to 30 who had recovered from COVID-19. The CDR3 nucleotides are TGTGCCAGCAGCTTGGTGCGCGGGAGGACGGACGAGCAGTACTTC. Amino acid sequence: CASSLVRGRTDEQYF.